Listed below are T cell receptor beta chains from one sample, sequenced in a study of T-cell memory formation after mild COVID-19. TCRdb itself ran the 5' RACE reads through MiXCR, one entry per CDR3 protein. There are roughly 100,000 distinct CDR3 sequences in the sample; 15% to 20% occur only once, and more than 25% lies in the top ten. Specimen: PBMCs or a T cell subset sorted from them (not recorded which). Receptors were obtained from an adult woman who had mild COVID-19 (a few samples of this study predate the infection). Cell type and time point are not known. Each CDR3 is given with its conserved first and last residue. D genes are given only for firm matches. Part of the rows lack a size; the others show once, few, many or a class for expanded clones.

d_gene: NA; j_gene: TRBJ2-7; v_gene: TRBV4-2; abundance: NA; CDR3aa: CASSQEGPYEQYF; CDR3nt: TGTGCCAGCAGCCAAGAAGGCCCCTACGAGCAGTACTTC
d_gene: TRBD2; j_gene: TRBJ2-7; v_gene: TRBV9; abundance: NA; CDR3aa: CASSASGTYYEQYF; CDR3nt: TGTGCCAGCAGCGCTAGCGGGACCTACTACGAGCAGTACTTC
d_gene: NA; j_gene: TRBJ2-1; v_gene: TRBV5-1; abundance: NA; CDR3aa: CASSPSADSYNEQFF; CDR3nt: TGCGCCAGCAGCCCCTCGGCGGACTCCTACAATGAGCAGTTCTTC
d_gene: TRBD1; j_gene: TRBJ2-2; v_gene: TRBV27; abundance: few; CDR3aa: CASSVGGGGVGELFF; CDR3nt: TGTGCCAGCAGTGTAGGGGGCGGAGGAGTCGGGGAGCTGTTTTTT
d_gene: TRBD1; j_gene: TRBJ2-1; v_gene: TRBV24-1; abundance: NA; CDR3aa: CATSGQGLNEQFF; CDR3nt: TGTGCCACCAGTGGACAGGGCTTGAATGAGCAGTTCTTC
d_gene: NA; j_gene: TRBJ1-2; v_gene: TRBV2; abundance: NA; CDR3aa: CASSRTPEARRVNYGYTF; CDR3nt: TGTGCCAGCAGTCGAACCCCGGAGGCCAGACGGGTGAACTATGGCTACACCTTC
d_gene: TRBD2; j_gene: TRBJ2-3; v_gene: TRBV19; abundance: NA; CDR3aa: CASSIRSSGRTDTQYF; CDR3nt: TGTGCCAGTAGTATTCGGTCTAGCGGGCGCACAGATACGCAGTATTTT
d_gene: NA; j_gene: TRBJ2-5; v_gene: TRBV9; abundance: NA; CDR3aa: CASSPTGDWETQYF; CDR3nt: TGTGCCAGCAGCCCGACTGGGGACTGGGAGACCCAGTACTTC
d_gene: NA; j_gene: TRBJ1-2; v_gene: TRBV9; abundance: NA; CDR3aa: CASSGDGQHGYTF; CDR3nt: TGTGCCAGCTCGGGGGACGGCCAACATGGCTACACCTTC
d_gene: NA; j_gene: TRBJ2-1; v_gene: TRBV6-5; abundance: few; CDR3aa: CASSGTSTYNEQFF; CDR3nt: TGTGCCAGCAGCGGGACCTCGACCTACAATGAGCAGTTCTTC
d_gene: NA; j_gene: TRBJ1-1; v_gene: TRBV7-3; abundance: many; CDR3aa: CASSWGGDPNTEAFF; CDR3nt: TGTGCCAGCAGCTGGGGGGGGGACCCGAACACTGAAGCTTTCTTT
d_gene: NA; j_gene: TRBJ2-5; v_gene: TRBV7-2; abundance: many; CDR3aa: CASSFLPGYGETQYF; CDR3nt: TGTGCCAGCAGCTTCCTCCCCGGGTATGGAGAGACCCAGTACTTC
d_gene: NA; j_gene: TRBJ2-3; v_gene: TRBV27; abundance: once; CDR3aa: CASSLFQGGLTDTQYF; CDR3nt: TGTGCCAGCAGTTTATTTCAGGGAGGCCTCACAGATACGCAGTATTTT
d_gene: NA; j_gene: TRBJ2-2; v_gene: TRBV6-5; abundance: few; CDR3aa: CASSYSYRHPNTGELFF; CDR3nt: TGTGCCAGCAGTTACTCGTACCGCCACCCGAACACCGGGGAGCTGTTTTTT
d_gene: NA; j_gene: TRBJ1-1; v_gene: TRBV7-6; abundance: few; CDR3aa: CASSLEGGTEAFF; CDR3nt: TGTGCCAGCAGCTTAGAAGGGGGCACTGAAGCTTTCTTT
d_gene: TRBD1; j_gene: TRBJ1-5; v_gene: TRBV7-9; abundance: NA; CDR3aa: CASSAGQGKNQPQHF; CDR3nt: TGTGCCAGCAGCGCGGGACAGGGGAAAAATCAGCCCCAGCATTTT
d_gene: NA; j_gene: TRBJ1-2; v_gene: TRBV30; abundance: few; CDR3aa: CAWNPRGDYGYTF; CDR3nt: TGTGCCTGGAACCCGAGAGGGGACTATGGCTACACCTTC
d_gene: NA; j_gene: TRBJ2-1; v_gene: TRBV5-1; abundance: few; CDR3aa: CASSLPRDMNNEQFF; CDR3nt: TGCGCCAGCAGCTTACCCCGGGACATGAACAATGAGCAGTTCTTC
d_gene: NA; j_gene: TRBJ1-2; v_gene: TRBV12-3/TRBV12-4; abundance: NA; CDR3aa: CASSLKGLYGYTF; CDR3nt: TGTGCCAGCAGTTTAAAGGGGCTGTATGGCTACACCTTC
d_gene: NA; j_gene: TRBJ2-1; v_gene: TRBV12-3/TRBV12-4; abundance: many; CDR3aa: CASSGGPGRNEQFF; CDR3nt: TGTGCCAGCAGCGGGGGACCCGGCCGGAATGAGCAGTTCTTC
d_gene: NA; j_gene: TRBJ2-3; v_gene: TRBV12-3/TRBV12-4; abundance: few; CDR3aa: CASRKMGISTDTQYF; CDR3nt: TGTGCCAGCAGGAAAATGGGTATCAGCACAGATACGCAGTATTTT
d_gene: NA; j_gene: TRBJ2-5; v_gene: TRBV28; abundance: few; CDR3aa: CASSSSSGFQETQYF; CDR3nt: TGTGCCAGCAGTTCCTCGTCTGGTTTCCAAGAGACCCAGTACTTC
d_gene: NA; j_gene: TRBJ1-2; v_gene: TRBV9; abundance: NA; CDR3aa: CASSVEDRGGLYNYGYTF; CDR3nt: TGTGCCAGCAGCGTAGAGGATAGAGGGGGGCTGTATAACTATGGCTACACCTTC
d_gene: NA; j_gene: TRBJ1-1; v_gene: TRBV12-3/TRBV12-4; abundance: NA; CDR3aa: CANKLGTEAFF; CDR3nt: TGTGCCAACAAACTAGGAACTGAAGCTTTCTTT
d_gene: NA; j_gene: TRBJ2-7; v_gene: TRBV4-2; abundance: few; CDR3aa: CASSHSKVIATHEQYF; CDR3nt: TGTGCCAGCAGCCACTCGAAGGTAATAGCTACCCACGAGCAGTACTTC
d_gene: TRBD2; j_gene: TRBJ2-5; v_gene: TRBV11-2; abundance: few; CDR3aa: CASSLDSSGLTQYF; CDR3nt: TGTGCCAGCAGCTTAGATTCTAGCGGGTTGACCCAGTACTTC
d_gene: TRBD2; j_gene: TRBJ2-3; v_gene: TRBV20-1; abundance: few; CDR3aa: CSARDRGLAGISTDTDTQYF; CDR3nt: TGCAGTGCTAGGGATCGGGGACTAGCGGGAATTTCAACAGACACAGATACGCAGTATTTT
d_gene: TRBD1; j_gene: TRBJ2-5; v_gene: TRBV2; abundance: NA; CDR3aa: CASKGQQETQYF; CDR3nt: TGTGCCAGCAAGGGACAGCAAGAGACCCAGTACTTC
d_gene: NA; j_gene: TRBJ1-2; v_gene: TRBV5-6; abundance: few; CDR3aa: CASSLGDEGYGYTF; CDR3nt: TGTGCCAGCAGCTTAGGGGACGAGGGCTATGGCTACACCTTC
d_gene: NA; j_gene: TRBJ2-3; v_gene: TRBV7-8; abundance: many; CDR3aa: CASTPAVGTDTQYF; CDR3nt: TGTGCCAGCACCCCCGCGGTGGGCACAGATACGCAGTATTTT
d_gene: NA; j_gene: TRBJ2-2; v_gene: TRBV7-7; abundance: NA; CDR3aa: CASLENTGELFF; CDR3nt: TGTGCCAGTCTTGAGAACACCGGGGAGCTGTTTTTT
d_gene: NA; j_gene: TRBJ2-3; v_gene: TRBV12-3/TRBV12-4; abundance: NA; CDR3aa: CASTGGTDTQYF; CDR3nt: TGTGCCAGCACCGGGGGCACAGATACGCAGTATTTT
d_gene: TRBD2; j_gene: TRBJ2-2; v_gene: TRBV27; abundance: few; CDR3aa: CASSGEREVGTGELFF; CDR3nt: TGTGCCAGCAGTGGGGAGCGGGAGGTCGGCACCGGGGAGCTGTTTTTT
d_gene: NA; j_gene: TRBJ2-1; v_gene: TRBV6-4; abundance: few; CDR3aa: CASSSHGDLRYNEQFF; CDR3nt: TGTGCCAGCAGTTCTCATGGGGATTTACGTTACAATGAGCAGTTCTTC
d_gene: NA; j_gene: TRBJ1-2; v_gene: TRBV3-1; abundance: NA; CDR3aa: CASSPSDNYGYTF; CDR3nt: TGTGCCAGCAGCCCCTCGGACAACTATGGCTACACCTTC
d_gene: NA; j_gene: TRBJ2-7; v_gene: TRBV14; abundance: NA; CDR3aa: CASSQVAGAYEQYF; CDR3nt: TGTGCCAGCAGCCAAGTCGCTGGCGCCTACGAGCAGTACTTC
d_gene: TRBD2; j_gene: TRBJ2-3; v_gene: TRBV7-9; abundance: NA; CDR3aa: CASSLWLAGGEDTQYF; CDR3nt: TGTGCCAGCAGCTTATGGCTAGCGGGGGGAGAAGATACGCAGTATTTT
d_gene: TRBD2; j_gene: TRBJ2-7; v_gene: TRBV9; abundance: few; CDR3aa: CASSVSGRAYEQYF; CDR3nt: TGTGCCAGCAGCGTTAGCGGGAGGGCCTACGAGCAGTACTTC
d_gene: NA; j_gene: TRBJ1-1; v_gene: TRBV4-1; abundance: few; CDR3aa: CASSQVQGSWTEAFF; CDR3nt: TGCGCCAGCAGCCAAGTTCAGGGGTCGTGGACTGAAGCTTTCTTT
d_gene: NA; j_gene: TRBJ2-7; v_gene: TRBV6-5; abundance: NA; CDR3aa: CASSYLRVPVYEQYF; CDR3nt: TGTGCCAGCAGTTACCTCCGGGTGCCGGTCTACGAGCAGTACTTC
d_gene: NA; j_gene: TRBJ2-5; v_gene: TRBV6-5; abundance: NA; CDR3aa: CASSYGAYQETQYF; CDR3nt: TGTGCCAGCAGTTACGGGGCTTACCAAGAGACCCAGTACTTC
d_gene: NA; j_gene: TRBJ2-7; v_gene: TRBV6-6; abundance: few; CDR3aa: CARGVGGAYEQYF; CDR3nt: TGTGCCAGGGGGGTGGGAGGCGCCTACGAGCAGTACTTC
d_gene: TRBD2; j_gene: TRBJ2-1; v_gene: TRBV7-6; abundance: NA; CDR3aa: CASSLEASGKYNEQFF; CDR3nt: TGTGCCAGCAGCTTAGAGGCTAGCGGGAAATACAATGAGCAGTTCTTC
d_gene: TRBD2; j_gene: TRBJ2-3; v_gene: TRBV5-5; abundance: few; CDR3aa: CASRMTSGDTQYF; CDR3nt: TGTGCCAGCAGGATGACTAGCGGAGATACGCAGTATTTT